The next 9 T cell receptor beta chains were all read from a single sample in a study of shared clonotypes between healthy human individuals. Only in-frame clones appear in the TCRdb table, and some are missing; sequencing was by immunoSEQ multiplex PCR. The data contain 700,000 or so clones, about 78% of them singletons. Material: memory CD4+ T cells sorted from blood. Described subset: CD45RA-negative fraction. These receptors came from a woman under 40 in good health.

This rearrangement joins TRBV5-1 to TRBJ1-1; possibly TRBD1 for D (6 bases). The CDR3 has 14 residues. V shed 4 bases and J shed 6 bases, with 16 bases lying between them. The germline CDR1 and CDR2 sequences are SGHRS and YFSETQ. CDR3 sequence reads: CASSGLQGAAEAFF. DNA for the CDR3: TGCGCCAGCAGCGGACTACAGGGAGCGGCTGAAGCTTTCTTT. Full variable domain (remainder filled in from reference TRBV5-1 and TRBJ1-1): KAGVTQTPRYLIKTRGQQVTLSCSPISGHRSVSWYQQTPGQGLQFLFEYFSETQRNKGNFPGRFSGRQFSNSRSEMNVSTLELGDSALYLCASSGLQGAAEAFFGQGTRLTVV.

The CDR3 reads CSVVPGQGKYEQYF. CDR3 nucleotide sequence: TGCAGCGTTGTCCCGGGACAGGGGAAATACGAGCAGTACTTC. The chain is built from TRBV29-1 and TRBJ2-7, with 10 positions matching TRBD1. This CDR3 has 14 residues. Germline CDR1 SQVTM, CDR2 ANQGSEA. V gave up 4 bases and J gave up 4 bases; unmatched junction bases: 7.

This chain uses TRBV18 with TRBJ2-7; TRBD1 or TRBD2 may be the D gene (5 bases each). Trimming took off 4 bases at V and 2 bases at J, with 12 bases between the two ends. The CDR3 consists of 14 residues. Looked up from germline, CDR1 is KGHSH and CDR2 is LQKENI. The CDR3 loop reads CASSHRDAAYEQYF. In nucleotides, the CDR3 is TGTGCCAGCTCACACCGGGACGCGGCCTACGAGCAGTACTTC.

The rearrangement joins TRBV18 to TRBJ2-5; TRBD2 matches at 7 bases. V trimming: 6 bases; J trimming: 2 bases; junction bases outside the gene matches: 6. There are 14 residues in the CDR3. Germline CDR1 and CDR2: KGHSH and LQKENI. The CDR3 nucleotides read TGTGCCAGCTCCGTCGGACTAGATCAAGAGACCCAGTACTTC. Protein product: CASSVGLDQETQYF.

In DNA form, the CDR3 reads TGCGCCAGCAGCCAAGTAGCAGCGGGAGCTCTGTCAGAGACCCAGTACTTC. As protein: CASSQVAAGALSETQYF. V gene TRBV4-1 combines with J gene TRBJ2-5; TRBD2 matches at 8 bases. Unmatched junction bases numbered 11, after V lost 1 base and J lost 4 bases. CDR3 length equals 17 residues. CDR1 MGHRA and CDR2 YSYEKL come from the germline V gene.

This clone occurred once. The J gene is TRBJ1-5, the V gene TRBV7-2, with unresolved D. Per germline, CDR1 SGHTA and CDR2 FQGNSA. The CDR3 runs 16 residues. Trimming left V 5 bases short and J 2 bases short, with 16 bases between. CDR3 region: CASSPYHSSGNQPQHF. CDR3 bases: TGTGCCAGCAGCCCTTATCACTCATCGGGCAATCAGCCCCAGCATTTT.

The chain recombines TRBV10-3 with TRBJ2-7, with TRBD2 matching over 11 bases. This CDR3 has 15 residues. CDR1 is ENHRY and CDR2 is SYGVKD in the germline V gene. Germline trimming cut 3 bases from V and 2 bases from J; bases unmatched to any gene: 3. In nucleotides, the CDR3 is TGTGCCATCAGTGATCCGACTAGCGGGACCTACGAGCAGTACTTC. Its translation is CAISDPTSGTYEQYF.

The chain recombines TRBV5-4 with TRBJ1-3; D is ambiguous. V was clipped by 0 bases and J by 0 bases, with 10 bases between them. Germline V gene lookup returns CDR1 SGHNT and CDR2 YYREEE (reference sequence). The CDR3 contains 16 residues. The CDR3 coding sequence is TGTGCCAGCAGCTTGGGCATGGGTAACTCTGGAAACACCATATATTTT. As protein: CASSLGMGNSGNTIYF.

To note about this clone: Other DNA sequences in this specimen translate into the identical CDR3. The chain links TRBV7-2 to TRBJ1-2; D perhaps matches TRBD1 (5 bases). Looked up from germline, CDR1 is SGHTA and CDR2 is FQGNSA. The CDR3 is made up of 13 amino acids. Trimming left V 1 base short and J 2 bases short, with 5 bases between. The CDR3, as DNA: TGTGCCAGCAGCTTAGGGACAAACTATGGCTACACCTTC. Translation gives CASSLGTNYGYTF.